A single sample gave rise to the 12 T cell receptor beta chains below, sequenced in a study of cytomegalovirus exposure and HLA in healthy donors. The PCR was carried out with 60 Vbeta primers and 13 Jbeta primers. Profiled with immunoSEQ multiplex PCR; TCRdb holds only in-frame clones, not every one. The repertoire includes 100,000 to 150,000 clones, approximately 80% of them detected once, and just under 3% sits in the top ten. Sequenced: PBMCs. The origin of the receptors is a woman younger than 30 in good health and CMV-seropositive.

The V and J genes are TRBV7-3 and TRBJ2-5; 13 nucleotides line up with TRBD2. Trimming removed 4 bases from V and 4 bases from J; junction bases left unmatched: 3. The CDR3 is 15 amino acids. CDR1 is SGHTA, CDR2 FQGTGA, per germline. DNA of the CDR3: TGTGCCAGCAGCTGGGGACTAGCGGGGTCAGAGACCCAGTACTTC. Its translation is CASSWGLAGSETQYF.

The chain combines TRBV14 with TRBJ1-2; D gene unclear. The germline CDR1 and CDR2 sequences are SGHDN and FVKESK. This CDR3 region has 14 residues. Trimming stripped 0 bases from V and 8 bases from J, with 13 bases between. The CDR3 DNA follows: TGTGCCAGCAGCCAAGATCGGGTCGGGGTCGGCTACACCTTC. Residues: CASSQDRVGVGYTF. The full variable domain, with the rest looked up from reference TRBV14 and TRBJ1-2, is EAGVTQFPSHSVIEKGQTVTLRCDPISGHDNLYWYRRVMGKEIKFLLHFVKESKQDESGMPNNRFLAERTGGTYSTLKVQPAELEDSGVYFCASSQDRVGVGYTFGSGTRLTVV.

The chain is built from TRBV6-5 and TRBJ1-1, with 8 nucleotides matching TRBD1. V was pared by 5 bases and J by 6 bases, with 5 bases of the junction left unmatched. The CDR3 contains 13 residues. Germline CDR1 MNHEY, CDR2 SVGAGI. Here the CDR3 reads CASSQGALAEAFF. CDR3 bases: TGTGCCAGCAGTCAGGGGGCGCTCGCTGAAGCTTTCTTT.

In its sample, this clone was seen once. This chain joins TRBV5-4 and TRBJ2-1; TRBD1 agrees at 9 bases. This CDR3 region has 15 residues. Germline CDR1 reads SGHNT; CDR2 reads YYREEE (reference sequence). V dropped 4 bases and J dropped 6; count of bases not matched to a gene: 8. CDR3 sequence reads: CASSPAAGQGNEQFF. CDR3 coding DNA: TGTGCCAGCAGCCCCGCGGCGGGACAGGGCAATGAGCAGTTCTTC.

This chain uses TRBV7-9 with TRBJ1-6, with D perhaps matching TRBD1 (5 bases). The ends were cut back, 10 bases at V and 9 bases at J, with 7 bases in the middle. This CDR3 comprises 10 residues. Germline V CDR1 and CDR2: SEHNR, FQNEAQ (reference sequence). The CDR3 coding sequence is TGTGCCACCGGGGGTTCACCCCTCCACTTT. It codes for CATGGSPLHF.

The chain employs TRBV6-1 and TRBJ1-5, with D hard to call. The V gene's germline CDR1 is MNHNS and CDR2 SASEGT. V gave up 6 bases and J gave up 2 bases, with 14 bases separating them. This CDR3 has 15 amino acids. The CDR3 DNA sequence: TGTGCCAGCAGGTCCCCTGACGGGGGCAATCAGCCCCAGCATTTT. It codes for CASRSPDGGNQPQHF.

The chain couples TRBV27 to TRBJ2-7; the D gene is possibly TRBD1 (5 bases). With 2 bases removed from V and 6 bases from J, the gap between germline ends came to 17 bases. The CDR3 totals 15 residues. Germline V gene sequence: CDR1 MNHEY, CDR2 SMNVEV (reference sequence). CDR3 nucleotides: TGTGCCAGCAGTTTAGTGGCAGGGTTTGGCTCCGAGCAGTACTTC. Translated, it gives CASSLVAGFGSEQYF.

The chain carries TRBV6-5 and TRBJ1-2, with D tentatively TRBD1 (5 bases). The CDR3 runs to 11 residues. The germline V gene encodes CDR1 MNHEY and CDR2 SVGAGI. V lost 10 bases, J lost 7 bases, and 13 bases lay in between. The CDR3 sequence: CATQGLGGYTF. CDR3 nucleotides: TGTGCCACTCAGGGTTTAGGTGGCTACACCTTC.

The V and J genes are TRBV5-1 and TRBJ1-4; D is ambiguous. The germline CDR1 and CDR2 sequences are SGHRS and YFSETQ. The CDR3 consists of 14 residues. Trimming pared 2 bases from V and 4 bases from J, leaving 9 bases between. For the CDR3, the DNA is TGCGCCAGCAGCTTTACCGGGGATAATGAAAAACTGTTTTTT. Protein: CASSFTGDNEKLFF.

This chain joins TRBV5-6 and TRBJ2-6, with 7 bases that match TRBD1. The V segment lost 4 bases and the J segment 1 base; nucleotides outside the gene matches: 5. Germline-derived CDR1 and CDR2 are SGHDT and YYEEEE. The CDR3 length is 16 residues. CDR3 bases: TGTGCCAGCAGCCGGACAGGTTGGTCTGGGGCCAACGTCCTGACTTTC. Its translation: CASSRTGWSGANVLTF.

The V gene is TRBV29-1, the J gene TRBJ1-1; maybe TRBD1 (6 bases). V was clipped by 6 bases and J by 2 bases, with 13 bases between them. The CDR3 is 13 amino acids. Looked up from germline, CDR1 is SQVTM and CDR2 is ANQGSEA. CDR3 coding DNA: TGCAGCGTGGGGAGGGGGGCTAACACTGAAGCTTTCTTT. Its translation is CSVGRGANTEAFF. Filled out from reference TRBV29-1 and TRBJ1-1, the complete variable domain reads SAVISQKPSRDICQRGTSLTIQCQVDSQVTMMFWYRQQPGQSLTLIATANQGSEATYESGFVIDKFPISRPNLTFSTLTVSNMSPEDSSIYLCSVGRGANTEAFFGQGTRLTVV.

The chain has TRBV27 and TRBJ1-5; D call uncertain. The V end lost 5 bases, the J end lost 9 bases, and 14 bases lay between the germline ends. The CDR3 runs to 13 residues. The V gene's germline CDR1 is MNHEY and CDR2 SMNVEV (reference sequence). The CDR3 DNA sequence: TGTGCCAGCAGTAACCCCCAGGTTTGGCCCCAGCATTTT. Protein: CASSNPQVWPQHF.